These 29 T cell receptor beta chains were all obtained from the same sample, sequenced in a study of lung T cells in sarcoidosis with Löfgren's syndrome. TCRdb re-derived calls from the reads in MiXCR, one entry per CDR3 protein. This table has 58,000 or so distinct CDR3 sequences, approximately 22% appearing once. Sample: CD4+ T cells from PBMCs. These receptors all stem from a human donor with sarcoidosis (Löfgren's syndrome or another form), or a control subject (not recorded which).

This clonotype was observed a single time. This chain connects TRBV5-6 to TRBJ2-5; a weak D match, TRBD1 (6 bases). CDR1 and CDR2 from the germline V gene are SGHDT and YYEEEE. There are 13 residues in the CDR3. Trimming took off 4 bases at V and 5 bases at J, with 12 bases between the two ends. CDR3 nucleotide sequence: TGTGCCAGCAGCCTCCCCAGGGGCGAGACCCAGTACTTC. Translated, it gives CASSLPRGETQYF.

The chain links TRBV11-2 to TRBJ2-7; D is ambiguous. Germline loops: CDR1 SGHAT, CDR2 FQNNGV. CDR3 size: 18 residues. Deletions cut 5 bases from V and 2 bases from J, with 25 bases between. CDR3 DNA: TGTGCCAGCAGCCGCCATTACGGTACGCCTCAGGCCCCCTACGAGCAGTACTTC. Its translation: CASSRHYGTPQAPYEQYF.

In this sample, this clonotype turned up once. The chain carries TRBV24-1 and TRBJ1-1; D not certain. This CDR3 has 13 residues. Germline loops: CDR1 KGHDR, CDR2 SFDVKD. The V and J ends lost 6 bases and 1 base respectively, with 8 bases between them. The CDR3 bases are TGTGCCACCAGTTCCGGAACGAACACTGAAGCTTTCTTT. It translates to CATSSGTNTEAFF.

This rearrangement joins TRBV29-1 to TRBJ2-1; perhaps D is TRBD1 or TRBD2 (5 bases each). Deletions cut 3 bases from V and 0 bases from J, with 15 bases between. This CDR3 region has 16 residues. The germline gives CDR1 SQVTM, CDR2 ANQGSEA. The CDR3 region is CSVEGVWKSSYNEQFF. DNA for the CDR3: TGCAGCGTTGAGGGGGTGTGGAAAAGCTCCTACAATGAGCAGTTCTTC.

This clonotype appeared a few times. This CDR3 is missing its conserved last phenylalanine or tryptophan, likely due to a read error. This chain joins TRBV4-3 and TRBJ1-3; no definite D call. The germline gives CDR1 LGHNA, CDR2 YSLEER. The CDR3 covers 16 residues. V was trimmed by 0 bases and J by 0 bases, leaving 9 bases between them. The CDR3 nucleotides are TGCGCCAGCAGCCAAGATTACTCCGCCTCTGGAAACACCATATATTCT. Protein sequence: CASSQDYSASGNTIYS.

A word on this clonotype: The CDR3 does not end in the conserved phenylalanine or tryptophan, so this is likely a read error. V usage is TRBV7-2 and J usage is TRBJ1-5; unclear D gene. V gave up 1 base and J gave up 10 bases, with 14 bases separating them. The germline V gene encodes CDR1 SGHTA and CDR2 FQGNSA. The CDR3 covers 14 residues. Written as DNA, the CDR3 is TGTGCCAGCAGCTTAGTTGAAGGCGTAGTACCCCAGCATCTT. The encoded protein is CASSLVEGVVPQHL.

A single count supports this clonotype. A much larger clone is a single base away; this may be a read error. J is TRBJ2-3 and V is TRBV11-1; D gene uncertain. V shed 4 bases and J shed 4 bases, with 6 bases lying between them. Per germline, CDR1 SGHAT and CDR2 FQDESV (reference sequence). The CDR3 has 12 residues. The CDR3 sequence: CASSSAPDTQYF. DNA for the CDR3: TGTGCCAGCAGCTCAGCCCCAGATACGCAGTATTTT.

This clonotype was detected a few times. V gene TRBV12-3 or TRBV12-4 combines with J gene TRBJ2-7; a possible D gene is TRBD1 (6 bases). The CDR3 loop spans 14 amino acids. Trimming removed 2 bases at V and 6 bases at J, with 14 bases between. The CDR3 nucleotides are TGTGCCAGCAGTTTATCTGGGGGCTCGTTCGAGCAGTACTTC. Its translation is CASSLSGGSFEQYF.

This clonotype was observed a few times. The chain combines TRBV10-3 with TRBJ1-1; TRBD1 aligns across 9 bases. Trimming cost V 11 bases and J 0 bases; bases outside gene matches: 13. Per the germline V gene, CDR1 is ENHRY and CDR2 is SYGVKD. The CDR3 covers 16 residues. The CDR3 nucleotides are TGTGCCGTCCGGGACAGGGTCATTTTGATGAACACTGAAGCTTTCTTT. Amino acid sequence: CAVRDRVILMNTEAFF.

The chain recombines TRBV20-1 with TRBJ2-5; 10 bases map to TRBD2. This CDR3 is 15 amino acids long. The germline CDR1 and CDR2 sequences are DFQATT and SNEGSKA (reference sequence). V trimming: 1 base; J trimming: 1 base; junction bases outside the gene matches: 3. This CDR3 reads CSARGTSGSQETQYF. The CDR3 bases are TGCAGTGCTAGAGGGACTAGCGGAAGCCAAGAGACCCAGTACTTC.

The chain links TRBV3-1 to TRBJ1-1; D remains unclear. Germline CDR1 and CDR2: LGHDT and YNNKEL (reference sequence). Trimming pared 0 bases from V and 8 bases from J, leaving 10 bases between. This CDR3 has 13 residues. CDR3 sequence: CASSQDPDGEAFF. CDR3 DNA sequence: TGTGCCAGCAGCCAAGATCCGGACGGGGAAGCTTTCTTT.

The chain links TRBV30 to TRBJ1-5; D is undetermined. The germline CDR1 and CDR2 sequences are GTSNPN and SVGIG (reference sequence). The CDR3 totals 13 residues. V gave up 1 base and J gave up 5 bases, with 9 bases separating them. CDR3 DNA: TGTGCCTGGAGTGGACCGCCCCATCAGCCCCAGCATTTT. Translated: CAWSGPPHQPQHF.

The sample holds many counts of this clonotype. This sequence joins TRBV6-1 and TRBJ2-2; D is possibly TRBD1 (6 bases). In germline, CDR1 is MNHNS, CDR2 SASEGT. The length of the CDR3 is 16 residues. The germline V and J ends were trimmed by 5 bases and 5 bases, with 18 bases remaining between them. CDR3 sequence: CASSPNRVLGTGELFF. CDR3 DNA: TGTGCCAGCAGTCCGAACAGGGTTCTGGGAACCGGGGAGCTGTTTTTT.

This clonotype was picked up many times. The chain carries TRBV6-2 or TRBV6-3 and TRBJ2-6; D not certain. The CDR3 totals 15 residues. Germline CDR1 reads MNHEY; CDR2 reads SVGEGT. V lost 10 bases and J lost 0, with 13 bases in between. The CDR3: CATTIQASGANVLTF. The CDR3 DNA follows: TGTGCCACCACGATCCAGGCCTCTGGGGCCAACGTCCTGACTTTC.

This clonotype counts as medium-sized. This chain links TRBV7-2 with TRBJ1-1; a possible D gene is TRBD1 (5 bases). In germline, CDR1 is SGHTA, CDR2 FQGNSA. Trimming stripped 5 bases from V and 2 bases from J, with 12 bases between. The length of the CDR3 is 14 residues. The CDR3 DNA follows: TGTGCCAGCAGCCGAAGCAGGACAAACACTGAAGCTTTCTTT. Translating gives CASSRSRTNTEAFF.

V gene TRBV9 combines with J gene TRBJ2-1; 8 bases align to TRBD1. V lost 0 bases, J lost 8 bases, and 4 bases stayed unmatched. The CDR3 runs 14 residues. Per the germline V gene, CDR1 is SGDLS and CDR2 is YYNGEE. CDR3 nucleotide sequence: TGTGCCAGCAGCGTAGCCCAGGGGGCCTATGAGCAGTTCTTC. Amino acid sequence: CASSVAQGAYEQFF. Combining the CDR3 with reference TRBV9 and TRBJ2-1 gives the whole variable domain DSGVTQTPKHLITATGQRVTLRCSPRSGDLSVYWYQQSLDQGLQFLIQYYNGEERAKGNILERFSAQQFPDLHSELNLSSLELGDSALYFCASSVAQGAYEQFFGPGTRLTVL.

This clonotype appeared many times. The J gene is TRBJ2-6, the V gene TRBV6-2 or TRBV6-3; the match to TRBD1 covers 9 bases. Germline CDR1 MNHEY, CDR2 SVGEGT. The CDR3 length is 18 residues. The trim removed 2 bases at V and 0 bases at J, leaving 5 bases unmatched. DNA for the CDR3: TGTGCCAGCAGTTACGGGGGGACAGGGTTCTCTGGGGCCAACGTCCTGACTTTC. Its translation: CASSYGGTGFSGANVLTF.

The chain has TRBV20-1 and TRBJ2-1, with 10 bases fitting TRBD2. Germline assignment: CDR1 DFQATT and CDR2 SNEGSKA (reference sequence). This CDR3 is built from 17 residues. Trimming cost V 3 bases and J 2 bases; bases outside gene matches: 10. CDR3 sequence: CSARGELAGTTYNEQFF. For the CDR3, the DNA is TGCAGTGCTAGGGGAGAACTAGCGGGGACAACCTACAATGAGCAGTTCTTC.

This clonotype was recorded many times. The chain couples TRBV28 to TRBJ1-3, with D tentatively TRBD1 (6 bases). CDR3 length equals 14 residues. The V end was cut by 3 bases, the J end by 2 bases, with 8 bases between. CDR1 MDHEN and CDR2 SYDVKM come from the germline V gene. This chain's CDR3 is CASSFRGAGNTIYF. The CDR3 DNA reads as TGTGCCAGCAGTTTCAGGGGCGCTGGAAACACCATATATTTT. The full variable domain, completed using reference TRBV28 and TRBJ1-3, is DVKVTQSSRYLVKRTGEKVFLECVQDMDHENMFWYRQDPGLGLRLIYFSYDVKMKEKGDIPEGYSVSREKKERFSLILESASTNQTSMYLCASSFRGAGNTIYFGEGSWLTVV.

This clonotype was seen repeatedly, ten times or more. The CDR3 region has the DNA TGTGCCAGCAGTTCCCTTCGGACTAGCGGGTTCTACAATGAGCAGTTCTTC. This codes for CASSSLRTSGFYNEQFF. The V call is TRBV6-1, the J call TRBJ2-1; TRBD2 matches at 11 bases. Germline V gives CDR1 MNHNS, CDR2 SASEGT. The CDR3 loop spans 17 amino acids. Unmatched junction bases numbered 9, after V lost 5 bases and J lost 3 bases.

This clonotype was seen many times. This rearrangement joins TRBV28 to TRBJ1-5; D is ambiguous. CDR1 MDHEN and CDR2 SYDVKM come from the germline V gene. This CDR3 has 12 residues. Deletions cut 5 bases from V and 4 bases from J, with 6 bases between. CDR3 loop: CASSPPNQPQHF. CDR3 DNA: TGTGCCAGCAGTCCCCCTAATCAGCCCCAGCATTTT.

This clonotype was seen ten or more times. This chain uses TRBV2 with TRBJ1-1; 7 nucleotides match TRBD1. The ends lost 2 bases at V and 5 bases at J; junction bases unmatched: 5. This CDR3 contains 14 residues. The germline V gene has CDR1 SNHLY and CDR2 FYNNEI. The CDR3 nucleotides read TGTGCCAGCAGTGAAAGAGGGGGCGCAACTGAAGCTTTCTTT. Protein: CASSERGGATEAFF.

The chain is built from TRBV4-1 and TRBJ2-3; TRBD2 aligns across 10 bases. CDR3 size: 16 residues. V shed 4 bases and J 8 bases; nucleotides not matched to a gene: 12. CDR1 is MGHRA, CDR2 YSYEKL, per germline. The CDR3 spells CASSLTHRTSGTTQYF. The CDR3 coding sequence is TGCGCCAGCAGCCTCACCCACAGGACTAGCGGCACTACGCAGTATTTT.

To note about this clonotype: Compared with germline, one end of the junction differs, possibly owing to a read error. The DNA of the CDR3 is TGCACCAGCAGTTACCGGGACAGAACTAGCCCCCAGTACTTC. This sequence encodes CTSSYRDRTSPQYF. The chain recombines TRBV6-5 with TRBJ2-5; D possibly corresponds to TRBD1 (7 bases). CDR3 length: 14 amino acids. Per germline, CDR1 MNHEY and CDR2 SVGAGI.

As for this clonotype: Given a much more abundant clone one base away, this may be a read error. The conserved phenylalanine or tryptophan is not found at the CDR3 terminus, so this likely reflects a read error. The CDR3, as DNA: TGTGCCAGCAGTTCTTCCCATACGCAGTATCTT. It translates to CASSSSHTQYL. V usage is TRBV28 and J usage is TRBJ2-3; D not resolved. The V and J ends lost 4 bases and 7 bases respectively, with 6 bases between them. This CDR3 spans 11 amino acids. The germline gives CDR1 MDHEN, CDR2 SYDVKM.

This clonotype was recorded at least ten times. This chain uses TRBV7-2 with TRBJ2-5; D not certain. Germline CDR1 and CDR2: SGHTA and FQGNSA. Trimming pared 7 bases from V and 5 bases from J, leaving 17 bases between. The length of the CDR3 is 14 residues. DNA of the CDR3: TGTGCCAGCATCCTCAGTTTGGGGTCCGAGACCCAGTACTTC. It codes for CASILSLGSETQYF.

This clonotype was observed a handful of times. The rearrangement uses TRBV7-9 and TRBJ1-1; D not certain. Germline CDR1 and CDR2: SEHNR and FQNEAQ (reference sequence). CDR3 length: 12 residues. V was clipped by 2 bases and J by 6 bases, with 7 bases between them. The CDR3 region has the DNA TGTGCCAGCAGCTTACAGTTACCTGAAGCTTTCTTT. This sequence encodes CASSLQLPEAFF.

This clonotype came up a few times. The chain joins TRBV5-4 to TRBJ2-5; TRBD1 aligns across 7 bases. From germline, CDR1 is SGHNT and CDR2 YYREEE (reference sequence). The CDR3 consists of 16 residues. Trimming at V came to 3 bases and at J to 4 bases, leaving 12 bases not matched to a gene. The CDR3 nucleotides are TGTGCCAGCAGCTCCTTAGGGGGCGAATCCCGAGAGACCCAGTACTTC. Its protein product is CASSSLGGESRETQYF.

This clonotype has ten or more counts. The CDR3 spells CASSLVGTSGRVEQYF. CDR3 sequence (DNA): TGTGCCAGCAGCTTAGTTGGGACTAGCGGGAGAGTCGAGCAGTACTTC. This sequence joins TRBV7-2 and TRBJ2-7, with TRBD2 matching over 14 bases. This CDR3 spans 16 amino acids. Germline values: CDR1 SGHTA, CDR2 FQGNSA. The trim removed 1 base at V and 6 bases at J, leaving 5 bases unmatched.